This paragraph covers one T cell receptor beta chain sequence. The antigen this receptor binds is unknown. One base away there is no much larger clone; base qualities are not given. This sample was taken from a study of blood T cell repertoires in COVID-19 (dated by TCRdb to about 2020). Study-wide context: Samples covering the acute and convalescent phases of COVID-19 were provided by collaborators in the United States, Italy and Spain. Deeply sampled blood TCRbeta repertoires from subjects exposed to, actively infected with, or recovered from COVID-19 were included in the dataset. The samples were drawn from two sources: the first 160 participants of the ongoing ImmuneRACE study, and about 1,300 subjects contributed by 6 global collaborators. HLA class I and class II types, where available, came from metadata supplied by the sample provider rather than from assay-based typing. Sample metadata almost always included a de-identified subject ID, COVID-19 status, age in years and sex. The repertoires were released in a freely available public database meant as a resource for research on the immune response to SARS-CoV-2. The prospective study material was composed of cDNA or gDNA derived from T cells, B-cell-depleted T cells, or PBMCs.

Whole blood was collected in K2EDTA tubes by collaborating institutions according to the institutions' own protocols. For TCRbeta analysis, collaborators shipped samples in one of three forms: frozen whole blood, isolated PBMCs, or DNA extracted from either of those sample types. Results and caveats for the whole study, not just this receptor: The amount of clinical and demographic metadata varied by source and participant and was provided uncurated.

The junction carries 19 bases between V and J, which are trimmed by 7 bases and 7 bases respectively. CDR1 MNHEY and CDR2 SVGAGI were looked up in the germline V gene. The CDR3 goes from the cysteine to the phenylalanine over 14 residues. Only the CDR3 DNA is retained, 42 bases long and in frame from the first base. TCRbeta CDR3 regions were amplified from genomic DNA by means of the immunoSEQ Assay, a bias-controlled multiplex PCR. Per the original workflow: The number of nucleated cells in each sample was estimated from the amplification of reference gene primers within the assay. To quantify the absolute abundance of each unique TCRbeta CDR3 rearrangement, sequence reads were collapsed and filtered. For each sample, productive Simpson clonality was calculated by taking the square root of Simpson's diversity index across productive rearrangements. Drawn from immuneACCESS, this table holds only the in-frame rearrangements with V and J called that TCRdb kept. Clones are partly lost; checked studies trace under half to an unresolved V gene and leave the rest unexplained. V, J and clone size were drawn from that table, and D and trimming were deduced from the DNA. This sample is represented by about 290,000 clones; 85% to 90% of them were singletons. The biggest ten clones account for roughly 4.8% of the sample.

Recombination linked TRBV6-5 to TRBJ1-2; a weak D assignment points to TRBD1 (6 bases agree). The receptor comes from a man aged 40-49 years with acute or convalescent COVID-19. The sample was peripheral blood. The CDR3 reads CASKGVLPRGGYTF. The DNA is TGTGCCAGCAAGGGGGTCCTGCCTCGCGGTGGCTACACCTTC.